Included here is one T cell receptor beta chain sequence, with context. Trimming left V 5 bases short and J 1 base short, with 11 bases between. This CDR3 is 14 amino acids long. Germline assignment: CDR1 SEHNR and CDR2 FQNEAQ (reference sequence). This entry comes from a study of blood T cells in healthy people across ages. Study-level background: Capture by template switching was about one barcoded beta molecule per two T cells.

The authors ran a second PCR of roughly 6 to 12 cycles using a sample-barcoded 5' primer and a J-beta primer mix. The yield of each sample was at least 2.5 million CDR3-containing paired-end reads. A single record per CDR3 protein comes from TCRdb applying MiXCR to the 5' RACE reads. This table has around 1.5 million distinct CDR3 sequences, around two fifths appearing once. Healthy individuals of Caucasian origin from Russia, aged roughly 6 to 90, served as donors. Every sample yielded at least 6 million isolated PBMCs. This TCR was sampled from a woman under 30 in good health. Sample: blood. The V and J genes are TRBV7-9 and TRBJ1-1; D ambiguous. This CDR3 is CASSLVTTNTEAFF. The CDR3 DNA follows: TGTGCCAGCAGCCTAGTCACAACGAACACTGAAGCTTTCTTT.